The next 21 T cell receptor beta chains were all read from a single sample in a study of blood T cell repertoires in COVID-19. Libraries were prepared by immunoSEQ multiplex PCR; TCRdb keeps only in-frame clonotypes and omits some of them. The data show about 340,000 clones, around 90% seen once. The sequenced sample was peripheral blood. The origin of the receptors is a woman between 18 and 29 years old who had recovered from COVID-19.

The J gene is TRBJ2-3, the V gene TRBV29-1; D remains ambiguous. V lost 3 bases and J lost 1, with 8 bases in between. Germline loops: CDR1 SQVTM, CDR2 ANQGSEA. The CDR3 length is 13 residues. CDR3 amino acids: CSVDFRGTDTQYF. DNA for the CDR3: TGCAGCGTTGACTTCCGGGGCACAGATACGCAGTATTTT.

The chain couples TRBV5-8 to TRBJ2-3; 8 positions match TRBD2. Germline V gene sequence: CDR1 SGHTS, CDR2 YDEGEE. The CDR3 has 14 residues. V was clipped by 5 bases and J by 4 bases; unmatched bases: 6. CDR3 nucleotide sequence: TGTGCCAGCAGAATGACGGGAGGGCCAGATACGCAGTATTTT. Its protein is CASRMTGGPDTQYF.

The gene calls are TRBV11-2 and TRBJ2-2; D not certain. The V end was cut by 3 bases, the J end by 4 bases, with 15 bases between. CDR1 is SGHAT and CDR2 is FQNNGV in the germline V gene. CDR3 length equals 16 residues. This CDR3 is CASSLVAQDGTGELFF. The CDR3 coding sequence is TGTGCCAGCAGCTTGGTCGCACAAGATGGCACCGGGGAGCTGTTTTTT.

The rearrangement joins TRBV11-2 to TRBJ2-1; a weak D match, TRBD2 (6 bases). The CDR3 is made up of 17 amino acids. Germline V gene sequence: CDR1 SGHAT, CDR2 FQNNGV. The V and J ends lost 0 bases and 0 bases respectively, with 12 bases between them. CDR3 in DNA: TGTGCCAGCAGCTTAGATTCGGACGGGAGCTCCTACAATGAGCAGTTCTTC. Translated: CASSLDSDGSSYNEQFF.

This clone was seen a single time. V usage is TRBV21-1 and J usage is TRBJ2-4; no DNA check was done on the table's D call, TRBD2. TRBV21-1 is recorded as a pseudogene. This CDR3 spans 14 amino acids. The CDR3 DNA follows: TGTGCCAGCAGCAAGGAGGGACTAAGAAACATTCAGTACTTC. Translated: CASSKEGLRNIQYF.

This clone appeared a single time. The chain joins TRBV4-3 to TRBJ2-2, with TRBD2 matching over 8 bases. Trimming at V came to 4 bases and at J to 4 bases, leaving 2 bases not matched to a gene. This CDR3 has 14 amino acids. Looked up from germline, CDR1 is LGHNA and CDR2 is YSLEER. The DNA of the CDR3 is TGCGCCAGCAGCCTCGGGACTAGCACCGGGGAGCTGTTTTTT. It yields the protein CASSLGTSTGELFF.

The chain couples TRBV7-2 to TRBJ2-1; D is uncertain. CDR1 is SGHTA, CDR2 FQGNSA, per germline. The CDR3 covers 15 residues. Trimming removed 1 base at V and 0 bases at J, with 7 bases between. The CDR3, as DNA: TGTGCCAGCAGCTTAGGCAGTGCCTCCTACAATGAGCAGTTCTTC. Its translation: CASSLGSASYNEQFF.

This sequence joins TRBV5-1 and TRBJ2-5, with D perhaps TRBD2 (5 bases). V was cut by 4 bases and J by 4 bases, with 23 bases left in between. This CDR3 region has 17 residues. Germline-derived CDR1 and CDR2 are SGHRS and YFSETQ. CDR3 bases: TGCGCCAGCAGCCGAACGGAGGTAGCTCAATCTCGAGAGACCCAGTACTTC. Amino acids: CASSRTEVAQSRETQYF.

V is TRBV6-1 and J is TRBJ1-2; D gene ambiguous. With 2 bases removed from V and 2 bases from J, the gap between germline ends came to 9 bases. CDR3 size: 14 residues. Germline V gene sequence: CDR1 MNHNS, CDR2 SASEGT. The CDR3 protein is CASSEHVPNYGYTF. Here the CDR3 DNA reads TGTGCCAGCAGTGAACATGTTCCCAACTATGGCTACACCTTC.

This sequence joins TRBV5-1 and TRBJ1-2, with a tentative D call TRBD1 (5 bases). The V end lost 3 bases, the J end lost 6 bases, and 12 bases lay between the germline ends. Germline V gene lookup returns CDR1 SGHRS and CDR2 YFSETQ. The CDR3 runs 13 residues. The CDR3 DNA is TGCGCCAGCAGCTCGACAGCGACGGATGGCTACACCTTC. Amino acid sequence: CASSSTATDGYTF.

This clone has ten or more counts. This sequence joins TRBV10-2 and TRBJ2-2; 9 bases align to TRBD1. Germline V gene data show CDR1 as WSHSY and CDR2 as SAAADI. Unmatched junction bases numbered 12, after V lost 7 bases and J lost 3 bases. This CDR3 region has 17 residues. DNA for the CDR3: TGCGCCAGCACCCCAAACGACAGGGGGGTCGACACCGGGGAGCTGTTTTTT. The encoded protein is CASTPNDRGVDTGELFF.

The J gene is TRBJ1-1, the V gene TRBV7-6, with 10 nucleotides matching TRBD1. V lost 3 bases to trimming and J lost 1 base; unmatched junction nucleotides: 2. This CDR3 is built from 15 residues. Per the germline V gene, CDR1 is SGHVS and CDR2 is FNYEAQ. CDR3 protein: CASSFGQGGNTEAFF. In DNA form, the CDR3 reads TGTGCCAGCAGCTTTGGACAGGGGGGGAACACTGAAGCTTTCTTT.

The chain employs TRBV3-1 (or the pseudogene TRBV3-2) and TRBJ1-6, with 8 bases fitting TRBD1. The CDR3 has 14 amino acids. Germline CDR1 reads LGHDT; CDR2 reads YNNKEL (reference sequence). Trimming removed 1 base from V and 10 bases from J; junction bases left unmatched: 3. The DNA of the CDR3 is TGTGCCAGCAGCCAAGTGGACAGGGAATCACCCCTCCACTTT. Its protein product is CASSQVDRESPLHF.

The chain carries TRBV6-6 and TRBJ2-1; 9 positions agree with TRBD2. CDR3 length equals 15 residues. Germline V lookup: CDR1 MNHNY, CDR2 SVGAGI (reference sequence). V lost 2 bases to trimming and J lost 16 bases; unmatched junction nucleotides: 15. The CDR3 sequence: CASSYPGLAPRGGFF. In nucleotides, the CDR3 is TGTGCCAGCAGTTACCCCGGACTAGCGCCACGGGGGGGATTCTTC.

This rearrangement joins TRBV19 to TRBJ1-1; a weak D match, TRBD1 (5 bases). The CDR3 is 12 residues long. The germline V and J ends were trimmed by 8 bases and 9 bases, with 16 bases remaining between them. Germline V gives CDR1 LNHDA, CDR2 SQIVND (reference sequence). The CDR3 reads CASSLGRGKAFF. In DNA, the CDR3 is TGTGCCAGTTCCCTCGGAAGGGGAAAAGCTTTCTTT.

This clone has a single count. The chain has TRBV7-2 and TRBJ2-1, with 8 bases lining up with TRBD2. J gave up 10 bases and V 5 bases, and 13 bases lay outside the gene matches. CDR1 is SGHTA, CDR2 FQGNSA, per germline. The CDR3 spans 15 residues. In DNA form, the CDR3 reads TGTGCCAGCAGCGCCCCCGGGACTAGGGAGTGGGAGCAGTTCTTC. It codes for CASSAPGTREWEQFF.

This chain links TRBV27 with TRBJ1-2; 8 bases agree with TRBD1. CDR3 size: 14 residues. V lost 5 bases to trimming and J lost 4 bases; unmatched junction nucleotides: 6. Germline V gives CDR1 MNHEY, CDR2 SMNVEV (reference sequence). CDR3 nucleotide sequence: TGTGCCAGCAGTCTGACAGGGGTGAGCTATGGCTACACCTTC. Translating gives CASSLTGVSYGYTF.

The chain recombines TRBV14 with TRBJ1-2; the match to TRBD1 covers 8 bases. The CDR3 is 15 residues long. Germline V gives CDR1 SGHDN, CDR2 FVKESK. The J segment lost 5 bases and the V segment lost 4 bases, leaving 9 bases of the junction unmatched. The CDR3 here is CASSRGQGSIYGYTF. The CDR3 region has the DNA TGTGCCAGCAGCCGTGGACAGGGCAGCATTTATGGCTACACCTTC.

The chain carries TRBV11-3 and TRBJ2-4; a possible D gene is TRBD2 (6 bases). CDR3 length: 16 residues. Germline CDR1 SGHNT, CDR2 YENEEA. The V end lost 5 bases, the J end lost 3 bases, and 17 bases lay between the germline ends. Written as DNA, the CDR3 is TGTGCCAGCAGCCCGCGACTGCCAGCGGGCAAAAACATTCAGTACTTC. Translated, it gives CASSPRLPAGKNIQYF.

CDR3 amino acids: CATAITGGEQPQHF. DNA for the CDR3: TGCGCCACAGCCATTACAGGGGGGGAGCAGCCCCAGCATTTT. The chain recombines TRBV4-1 with TRBJ1-5; 8 nucleotides line up with TRBD1. The germline gives CDR1 MGHRA, CDR2 YSYEKL. V dropped 10 bases and J dropped 7; count of bases not matched to a gene: 12. The CDR3 is 14 amino acids.

The chain is built from TRBV7-2 and TRBJ2-1; TRBD1 is a possible D gene (6 bases). CDR1 and CDR2 (germline): SGHTA, FQGNSA. Trimming removed 4 bases from V and 7 bases from J, with 11 bases in between. This CDR3 region has 13 residues. CDR3 nucleotide sequence: TGTGCCAGCAGCTACAGGCAGGGGAATGAGCAGTTCTTC. It codes for CASSYRQGNEQFF.